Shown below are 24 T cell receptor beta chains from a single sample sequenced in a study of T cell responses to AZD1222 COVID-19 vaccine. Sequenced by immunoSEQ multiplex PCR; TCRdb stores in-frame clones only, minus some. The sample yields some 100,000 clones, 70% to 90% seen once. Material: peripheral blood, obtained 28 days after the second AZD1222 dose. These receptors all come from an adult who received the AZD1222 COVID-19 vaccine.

The CDR3 is CATSSKGVASNQPQHF. The CDR3 DNA follows: TGTGCCACCAGCAGTAAAGGGGTCGCGAGCAATCAGCCCCAGCATTTT. This chain joins TRBV15 and TRBJ1-5; maybe TRBD1 (5 bases). The germline V and J ends were trimmed by 3 bases and 1 base, with 13 bases remaining between them. The CDR3 consists of 16 residues. The germline CDR1 and CDR2 sequences are LNHNV and YYDKDF (reference sequence).

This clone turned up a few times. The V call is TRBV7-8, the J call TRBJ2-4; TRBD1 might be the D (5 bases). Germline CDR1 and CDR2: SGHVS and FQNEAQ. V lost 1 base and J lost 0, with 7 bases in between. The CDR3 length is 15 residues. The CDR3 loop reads CASSLVGPAKNIQYF. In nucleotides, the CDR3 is TGTGCCAGCAGCTTAGTGGGGCCAGCCAAAAACATTCAGTACTTC.

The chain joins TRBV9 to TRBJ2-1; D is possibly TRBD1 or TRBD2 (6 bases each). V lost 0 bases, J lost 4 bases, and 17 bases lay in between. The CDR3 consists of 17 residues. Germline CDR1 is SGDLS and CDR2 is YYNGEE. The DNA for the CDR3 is TGTGCCAGCAGCGTAGGAGTGGGAAAGGGGGGTTACAATGAGCAGTTCTTC. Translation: CASSVGVGKGGYNEQFF.

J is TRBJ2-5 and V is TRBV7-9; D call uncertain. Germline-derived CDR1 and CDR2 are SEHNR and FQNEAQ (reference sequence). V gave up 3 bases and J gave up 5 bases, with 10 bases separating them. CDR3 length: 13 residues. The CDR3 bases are TGTGCCAGCAGCTTCCCAACGGGTGAGACCCAGTACTTC. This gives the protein CASSFPTGETQYF.

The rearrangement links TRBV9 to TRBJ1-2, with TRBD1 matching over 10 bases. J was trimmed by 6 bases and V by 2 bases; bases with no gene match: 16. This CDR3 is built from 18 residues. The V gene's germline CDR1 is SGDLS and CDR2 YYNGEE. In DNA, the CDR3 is TGTGCCAGCAGCGTCTCCCCGGGACAGGGGTGGTCTGTCGATGGCTACACCTTC. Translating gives CASSVSPGQGWSVDGYTF.

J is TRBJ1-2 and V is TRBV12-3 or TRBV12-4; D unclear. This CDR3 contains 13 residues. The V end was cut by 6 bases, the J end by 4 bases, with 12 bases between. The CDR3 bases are TGTGCCAGCAGCCCCCCCCGGCCCTATGGCTACACCTTC. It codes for CASSPPRPYGYTF.

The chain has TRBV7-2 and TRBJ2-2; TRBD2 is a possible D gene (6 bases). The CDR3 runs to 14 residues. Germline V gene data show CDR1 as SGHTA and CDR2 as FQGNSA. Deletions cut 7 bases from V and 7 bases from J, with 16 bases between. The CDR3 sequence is CASTWWARGGELFF. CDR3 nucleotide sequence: TGTGCCAGCACTTGGTGGGCGCGGGGCGGGGAGCTGTTTTTT. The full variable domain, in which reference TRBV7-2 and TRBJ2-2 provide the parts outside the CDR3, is GAGVSQSPSNKVTEKGKDVELRCDPISGHTALYWYRQSLGQGLEFLIYFQGNSAPDKSGLPSDRFSAERTGGSVSTLTIQRTQQEDSAVYLCASTWWARGGELFFGEGSRLTVL.

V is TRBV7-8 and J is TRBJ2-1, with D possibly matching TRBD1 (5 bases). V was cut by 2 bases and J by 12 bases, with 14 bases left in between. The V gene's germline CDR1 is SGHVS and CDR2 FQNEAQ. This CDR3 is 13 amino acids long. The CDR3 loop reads CASSLRGRAGQFF. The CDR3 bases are TGTGCCAGCAGCTTAAGGGGCCGGGCTGGGCAGTTCTTC.

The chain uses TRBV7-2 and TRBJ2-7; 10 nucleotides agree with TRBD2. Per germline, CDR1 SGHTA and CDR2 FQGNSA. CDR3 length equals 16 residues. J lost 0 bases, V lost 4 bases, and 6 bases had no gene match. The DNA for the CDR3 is TGTGCCAGCAGCTATTCTAGCGGGGGCAGCTCCTACGAGCAGTACTTC. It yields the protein CASSYSSGGSSYEQYF.

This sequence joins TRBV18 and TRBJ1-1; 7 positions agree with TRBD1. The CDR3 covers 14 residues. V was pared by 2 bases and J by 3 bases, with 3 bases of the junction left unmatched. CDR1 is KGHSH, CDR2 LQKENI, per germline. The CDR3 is CASSPGGGYTEAFF. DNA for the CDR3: TGTGCCAGCTCACCAGGAGGGGGCTACACTGAAGCTTTCTTT.

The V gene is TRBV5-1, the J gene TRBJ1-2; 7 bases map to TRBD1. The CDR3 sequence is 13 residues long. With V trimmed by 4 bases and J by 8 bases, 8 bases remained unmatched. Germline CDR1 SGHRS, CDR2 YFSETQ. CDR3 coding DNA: TGCGCCAGCAGCGCAGAGTCAGGGGGAGGCTACACCTTC. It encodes CASSAESGGGYTF.

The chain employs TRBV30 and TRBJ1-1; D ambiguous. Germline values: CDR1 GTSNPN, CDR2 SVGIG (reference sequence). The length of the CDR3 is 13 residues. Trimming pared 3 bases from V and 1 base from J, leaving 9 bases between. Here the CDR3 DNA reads TGTGCCTGGAGCCTAGAACCGAACACTGAAGCTTTCTTT. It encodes CAWSLEPNTEAFF.

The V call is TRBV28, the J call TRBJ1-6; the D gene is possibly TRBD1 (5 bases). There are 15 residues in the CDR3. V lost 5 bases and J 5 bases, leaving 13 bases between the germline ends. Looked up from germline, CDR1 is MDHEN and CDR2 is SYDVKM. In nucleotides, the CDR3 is TGTGCCAGCAGTCCCAGTACCAGGGATAATTCACCCCTCCACTTT. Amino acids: CASSPSTRDNSPLHF.

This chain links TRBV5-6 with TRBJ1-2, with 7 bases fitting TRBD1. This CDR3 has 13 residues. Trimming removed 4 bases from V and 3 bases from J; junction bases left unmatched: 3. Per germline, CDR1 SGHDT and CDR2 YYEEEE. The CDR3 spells CASSGTDYYGYTF. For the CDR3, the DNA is TGTGCCAGCAGCGGGACAGACTACTATGGCTACACCTTC.

The CDR3 sequence is CASSASQTYGYTF. CDR3 DNA: TGCGCCAGCAGCGCCTCACAAACCTATGGCTACACCTTC. The chain couples TRBV5-1 to TRBJ1-2; D is uncertain. The V end was cut by 4 bases, the J end by 4 bases, with 11 bases between. The CDR3 runs 13 residues. Looked up from germline, CDR1 is SGHRS and CDR2 is YFSETQ.

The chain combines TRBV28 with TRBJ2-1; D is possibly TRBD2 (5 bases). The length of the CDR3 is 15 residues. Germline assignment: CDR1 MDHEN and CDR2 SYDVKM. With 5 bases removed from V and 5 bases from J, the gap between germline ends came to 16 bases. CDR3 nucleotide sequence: TGTGCCAGCAGTCCCCTCGGTCCGAGGGACAATGAGCAGTTCTTC. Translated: CASSPLGPRDNEQFF.

CDR3 bases: TGTGCCAGCAGCGTAGAGCCCTCCCAAGAGACCCAGTACTTC. This encodes CASSVEPSQETQYF. The chain carries TRBV9 and TRBJ2-5; D unresolved. The V gene's germline CDR1 is SGDLS and CDR2 YYNGEE. CDR3 size: 14 residues. Trimming pared 0 bases from V and 1 base from J, leaving 7 bases between.

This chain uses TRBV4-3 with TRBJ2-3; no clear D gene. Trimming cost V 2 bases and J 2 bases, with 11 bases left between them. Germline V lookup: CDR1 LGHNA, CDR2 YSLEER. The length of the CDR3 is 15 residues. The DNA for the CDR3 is TGCGCCAGCAGCCAATATTCTAGTTTCACAGATACGCAGTATTTT. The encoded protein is CASSQYSSFTDTQYF.

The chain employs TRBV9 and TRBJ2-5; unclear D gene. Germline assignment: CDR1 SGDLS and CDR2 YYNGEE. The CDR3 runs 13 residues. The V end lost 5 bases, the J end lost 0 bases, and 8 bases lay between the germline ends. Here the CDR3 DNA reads TGTGCCAGCAGTTGGAATTACCAAGAGACCCAGTACTTC. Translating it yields CASSWNYQETQYF.

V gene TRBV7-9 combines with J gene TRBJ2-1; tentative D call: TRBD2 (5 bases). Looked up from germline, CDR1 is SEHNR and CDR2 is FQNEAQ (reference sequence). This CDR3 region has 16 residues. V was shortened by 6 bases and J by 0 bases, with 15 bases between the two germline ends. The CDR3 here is CASSMTLTISYNEQFF. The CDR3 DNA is TGTGCCAGCAGTATGACACTGACTATCTCCTACAATGAGCAGTTCTTC.

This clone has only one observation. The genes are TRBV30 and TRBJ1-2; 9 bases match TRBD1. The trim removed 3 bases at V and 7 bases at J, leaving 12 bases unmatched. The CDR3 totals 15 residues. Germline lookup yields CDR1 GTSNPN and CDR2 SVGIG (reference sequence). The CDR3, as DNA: TGTGCCTGGAGAGGCATGGGACAGGGACTTGTTGGCTACACCTTC. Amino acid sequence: CAWRGMGQGLVGYTF.

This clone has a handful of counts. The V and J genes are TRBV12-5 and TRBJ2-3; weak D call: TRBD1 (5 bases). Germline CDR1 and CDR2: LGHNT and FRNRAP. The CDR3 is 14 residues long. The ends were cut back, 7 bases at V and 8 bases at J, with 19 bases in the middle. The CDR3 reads CASVPGRVVGTQYF. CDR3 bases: TGTGCTAGTGTCCCCGGCAGGGTTGTTGGTACGCAGTATTTT.

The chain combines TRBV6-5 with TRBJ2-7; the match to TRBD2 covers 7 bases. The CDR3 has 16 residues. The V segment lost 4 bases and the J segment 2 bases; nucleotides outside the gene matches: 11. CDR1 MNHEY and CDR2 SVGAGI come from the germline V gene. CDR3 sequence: CASSSLGGTFPYEQYF. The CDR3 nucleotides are TGTGCCAGCAGTTCCCTGGGGGGGACTTTCCCCTACGAGCAGTACTTC.

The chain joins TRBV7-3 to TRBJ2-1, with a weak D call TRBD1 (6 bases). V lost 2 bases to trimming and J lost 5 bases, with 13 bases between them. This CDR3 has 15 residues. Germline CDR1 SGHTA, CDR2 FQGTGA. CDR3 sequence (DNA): TGTGCCAGCAGCTTATCTTGGGGGCCCGACAATGAGCAGTTCTTC. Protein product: CASSLSWGPDNEQFF.